The TCR beta chain under discussion was sequenced for a study of blood T cell repertoires in COVID-19. At the level of the study: The origin of the acute and convalescent COVID-19 samples was the United States, Italy and Spain. T cells, B-cell-depleted T cells, or PBMCs provided the cDNA or gDNA that served as material.

In the authors' methods: Reference gene primers were amplified, and this amplification served to estimate nucleated cell counts. Using immunoSEQ multiplex PCR, the repertoire was profiled, and TCRdb retains in-frame clones only, with some absent. V, J and clone size were drawn from that table, and D and trimming were deduced from the DNA. The sample includes about 270,000 clones, 81% seen only once; the top ten take less than 3%. Germline trimming cut 1 base from V and 4 bases from J; bases unmatched to any gene: 13. The CDR3 is 20 residues long. Germline values: CDR1 LGHNA, CDR2 YNFKEQ. Sequenced input: peripheral blood. The J gene is TRBJ2-3, the V gene TRBV4-2; 14 bases are a match to TRBD2. This receptor was taken from a woman in her sixties with active or convalescent COVID-19. Written as DNA, the CDR3 is TGTGCCAGCAGCCAAGGGTCTTACATCGGGACTAGCGGGGGAGCAGATACGCAGTATTTT. This codes for CASSQGSYIGTSGGADTQYF.